Described below is a single TCR beta chain sequence and its context. This specimen belongs to a study of blood T cell repertoires in COVID-19. Data came from immunoSEQ multiplex PCR; TCRdb stores just in-frame clones and leaves some out. This sample has some 250,000 clones; approximately 91% occur once, and the top ten carry 0.95% to 1.5%. Germline CDR1 and CDR2: LNHDA and SQIVND (reference sequence). The CDR3 has 14 residues. V lost 1 base, J lost 7 bases, and 3 bases stayed unmatched. The TCR sequence derives from a human donor in a cohort exposed to, infected with or recovered from COVID-19 (not recorded which). The donor label of this sample is uncertain. The sample taken for sequencing was PBMCs or T cells enriched from blood (not recorded which). The rearrangement links TRBV19 to TRBJ2-2; 7 bases align to TRBD1. CDR3 amino acids: CASSIGQGGGELFF. CDR3 DNA sequence: TGTGCCAGTAGTATAGGACAGGGCGGCGGGGAGCTGTTTTTT.